The T cell receptor (beta chain) under discussion was sequenced for a study of cytomegalovirus exposure and HLA in healthy donors. Study-level information: The roughly 110 validation repertoires were reported in a later analysis to have been generated on the same platform as the approximately 600 first-cohort repertoires.

Study results and caveats: In vitro confirmation showed three CMV-associated chains to be CMV antigen specific. TCR beta chains numbering approximately 150 were designated cytomegalovirus-associated. It was found in a later analysis that first-cohort TCR clusters tended to co-occur in the 120 validation repertoires.

Only in-frame clones appear in the TCRdb table, and some are missing; sequencing was by immunoSEQ multiplex PCR. The sample gives more than 110,000 clones, about 94% of which show up once; 1.5% to 2% is in the top ten. In regard to this clone: Its antigen is unidentified.

The CDR3 is 18 residues long. Germline V gene lookup returns CDR1 PRHDT and CDR2 FYEKMQ (reference sequence). J lost 5 bases, V lost 5 bases, and 15 bases had no gene match. The rearrangement joins TRBV13 to TRBJ2-5; 12 bases align to TRBD1. Source material: PBMCs. The TCR comes from a man between 18 and 35 years old in good health and CMV-seropositive. The CDR3 sequence: CASSPGPGQGAQWETQYF. CDR3 DNA sequence: TGTGCCAGCAGCCCCGGCCCGGGACAGGGGGCACAATGGGAGACCCAGTACTTC.